This is a list of T cell receptor beta chains from one sample in a study of regulatory T cells in long-lasting Graves disease. TCRdb reanalysed the multiplex PCR reads using MiXCR and keeps one entry per CDR3 protein. Here the sample spans 310,000 or so distinct CDR3 sequences, roughly a fifth being singletons. The sequences come from peripheral blood mononuclear cells (PBMCs), collected when the disease was refractory, from a patient treated with antithyroid drugs. The receptors derive from a female donor with Graves disease. The CDR3 runs from the conserved cysteine through the conserved F or W. D genes are given only for firm matches. Clone size appears in some rows only: once, few, many, or a class for an expanded clone.

D gene	J gene	V gene	clone size	CDR3 DNA	CDR3 protein
NA	TRBJ1-4	TRBV19	few	TGTGCCAGTACGGGGGAGGGTGAAAAACTGTTTTTT	CASTGEGEKLFF
NA	TRBJ1-1	TRBV11-2	many	TGTGCCAGCAGATTAGACAGGATGAACACTGAAGCTTTCTTT	CASRLDRMNTEAFF
NA	TRBJ2-2	TRBV6-2/TRBV6-3	many	TGTGCCAGCAGTTACCGGGATGACACCGGGGAGCTGTTTTTT	CASSYRDDTGELFF
NA	TRBJ2-2	TRBV7-9	many	TGTGCCAGCAGCGCATCACTAGGGGCCGGGGAGCTGTTTTTT	CASSASLGAGELFF
NA	TRBJ1-1	TRBV3-1	NA	TGTGCCAGCAGCCAAAACGACAGGACGAACACTGAAGCTTTCTTT	CASSQNDRTNTEAFF
NA	TRBJ1-6	TRBV28	NA	TGTGTCAGCAGTTCAATTCAGGTTTCACCCCTCCACTTT	CVSSSIQVSPLHF
TRBD1	TRBJ2-7	TRBV30	NA	TGTGCCTGGAGTGAAGGGGGCGCGAAATACGAGCAGTACTTC	CAWSEGGAKYEQYF
TRBD2	TRBJ2-2	TRBV10-3	NA	TGTGCCATCAGTGAGTCGGATAGCGGGAAGAACACCGGGGAGCTGTTTTTT	CAISESDSGKNTGELFF
TRBD1	TRBJ2-7	TRBV28	many	TGTGCCAGCAGTTTCCTTATGGGACAGGGTACCTACGAGCAGTACTTC	CASSFLMGQGTYEQYF
NA	TRBJ2-7	TRBV25-1	few	TGTGCACCTCCGTGCTCCTACGAGCAGTACTTC	CAPPCSYEQYF
NA	TRBJ1-6	TRBV6-2/TRBV6-3	NA	TGTGCCAGCACACCTCGGAGCTCCTATAATTCACCCCTCCACTTT	CASTPRSSYNSPLHF
NA	TRBJ1-4	TRBV6-1	NA	TGTGCCAGCAGTGACGCGGCCGCGACAAATGAAAAACTGTTTTTT	CASSDAAATNEKLFF
NA	TRBJ2-7	TRBV12-3/TRBV12-4	NA	TGTGCCAGCGCGGCAGGGGAATCCTACGAGCAGTACTTC	CASAAGESYEQYF
TRBD2	TRBJ2-5	TRBV7-8	many	TGTGCCACCAGCGGGGGGGATAAAGAGACCCAGTACTTC	CATSGGDKETQYF
NA	TRBJ1-2	TRBV4-1	few	TGCGCCAGCAGCCAAGATAGGTGGTGCACCTTC	CASSQDRWCTF
NA	TRBJ1-1	TRBV28	NA	TGTGCCACCTTGGGGGATAACACTGAAGCTTTCTTT	CATLGDNTEAFF
NA	TRBJ1-1	TRBV11-3	many	TGTGCCAGCAGCCCCCGGGGACACCTGAACACTGAAGCTTTCTTT	CASSPRGHLNTEAFF
NA	TRBJ1-1	TRBV15	many	TGTGCCACCACTGGGACGGACTTCATGAACACTGAAGCTTTCTTT	CATTGTDFMNTEAFF
NA	TRBJ2-7	TRBV16	NA	TGTGCCAGCAGCCAATCTACAGTCCCCTACGAGCAGTACTTC	CASSQSTVPYEQYF
NA	TRBJ1-3	TRBV4-3	few	TGCGCCAGCAGCCAAGATCATTTCCAGTCTGGAAACACCATATATTTT	CASSQDHFQSGNTIYF
NA	TRBJ1-1	TRBV28	many	TGTGCCAGCAGTTTTCGACTTGACAGTGAAGCTTTCTTT	CASSFRLDSEAFF
TRBD2	TRBJ2-7	TRBV14	NA	TGTGCCAGCAGCCCCCTCGGGAGGACCTCCTACGAGCAGTACTTC	CASSPLGRTSYEQYF
NA	TRBJ1-1	TRBV18	NA	TGTGCCAGCTCACCCGGGACGTTCATGAACACTGAAGCTTTCTTT	CASSPGTFMNTEAFF
NA	TRBJ1-2	TRBV7-9	NA	TGTGCCAGCAGCTCACCGGGACACCCGGTTGATGGCTACACCTTC	CASSSPGHPVDGYTF
TRBD1	TRBJ2-7	TRBV7-2	many	TGTGCCAGCAGCTTGTCCTTATACAGGGGGCTACACGAGCAGTACTTC	CASSLSLYRGLHEQYF
TRBD1	TRBJ2-2	TRBV11-2	many	TGTGCCAGCAGCTTAACACCGGGACAGGGGGCCGCCGGGGAGCTGTTTTTT	CASSLTPGQGAAGELFF
TRBD1	TRBJ1-1	TRBV29-1	many	TGCAGCGTGGCAGGGGGAGGTACTGAAGCTTTCTTT	CSVAGGGTEAFF
NA	TRBJ2-7	TRBV7-6	NA	TGTGCCAGCAGCCAGACTAGTTTAAGTCTCCACGAGCAGTACTTC	CASSQTSLSLHEQYF
TRBD1	TRBJ1-5	TRBV6-1	NA	TGTGCCAGCAGTGCCAGGGACAGGGGTTATAGCAATCAGCCCCAGCATTTT	CASSARDRGYSNQPQHF
NA	TRBJ2-5	TRBV6-1	few	TGTGCCAGCCAGGAGGTCAGCCAAGAGACCCAGTACTTC	CASQEVSQETQYF
NA	TRBJ2-7	TRBV11-2	many	TGTGCCAGCAGCTTCGCCCCGGACAGCTACGAGCAGTACTTC	CASSFAPDSYEQYF
NA	TRBJ1-1	TRBV13	few	TGTGCCAGCAGCTTAGGCCTGGGGAGGGACATGAACACTGAAGCTTTCTTT	CASSLGLGRDMNTEAFF